The source of this T cell receptor (beta chain) is a study of cytomegalovirus exposure and HLA in healthy donors. Whole-study findings and limits: Differences between HLA loci emerged in a later analysis of TCR association rates, with DRB1 most and HLA-C fewest. Earlier analysis yielded a pattern in which most TCR beta V segments were productive about 87% or about 30% of the time.

Comment on this clone: The antigen is not known.

The PCR made use of 60 Vbeta and 13 Jbeta primers. Profiling relied on immunoSEQ multiplex PCR, and the TCRdb table lists in-frame clones only, not all of them. The data contain tens of thousands of clones, 75% of them singletons. This CDR3 is 14 amino acids long. The V gene lost 1 base and the J gene lost 4 bases, with 10 bases spanning the gap. In germline, CDR1 is MGHRA, CDR2 YSYEKL. This TCR came from a man in his forties in good health and CMV-seronegative. Material for sequencing was PBMCs. The chain has TRBV4-1 and TRBJ2-5; no definite D call. CDR3 protein: CASSQVVVPETQYF. The CDR3, as DNA: TGCGCCAGCAGCCAAGTAGTAGTGCCAGAGACCCAGTACTTC.